This TCR beta chain derives from a study of T cell changes during pregnancy in multiple sclerosis. The germline gives CDR1 KGHSH, CDR2 LQKENI. Trimming pared 2 bases from V and 4 bases from J, leaving 6 bases between. The CDR3 covers 13 residues. Remarks on this clone: Other DNA sequences within the sample encode an identical CDR3.

Sequenced by immunoSEQ multiplex PCR; TCRdb stores in-frame clones only, minus some. Of some 80,000 clones in the sample, 85% to 95% were seen once. The genes are TRBV18 and TRBJ1-5; D is undetermined. This TCR was sampled from a female donor with multiple sclerosis, enrolled in a pregnancy study. The sample consisted of peripheral blood, taken in the first trimester of pregnancy. CDR3 sequence reads: CASSPEGNQPQHF. Here the CDR3 DNA reads TGTGCCAGCTCACCAGAGGGTAATCAGCCCCAGCATTTT.